This T cell receptor (beta chain) came from a study of shared clonotypes between healthy human individuals. In the study overall: CD4 naive and memory got three plates each, CD8 naive two, CD8 memory one. Points from the study as a whole: The study found roughly 5% of naive CD4 clonotypes shared across a few donors. Researchers sampled blood only, noting tissue repertoires likely differ.

In the case of this clone: What it binds is not known.

Under the authors' procedure: Filtering differed for immunoSEQ, which gave only junction sequences without quality scores. Sequencing used immunoSEQ multiplex PCR; TCRdb keeps in-frame clones, though not all of them. V, J and clone size derive from that table, while D and trimming were established from the DNA sequence. The repertoire holds 950,000 to 1,100,000 clones, with roughly 80% as singletons. V shed 0 bases and J shed 3 bases, with 32 bases lying between them. The CDR3 totals 22 residues. The V gene's germline CDR1 is MRHNA and CDR2 SNTAGT. The chain uses TRBV6-4 and TRBJ1-1; the D gene is possibly TRBD1 (6 bases). The sample taken for sequencing was memory CD4+ T cells sorted from blood. As to subset: CD45RA-negative fraction. The receptor was derived from a man between 18 and 29 years old in good health. CDR3 residues: CASSDSDDRRYRVIKMDTEAFF. Here the CDR3 DNA reads TGTGCCAGCAGTGACTCGGACGACAGACGTTACAGGGTCATAAAGATGGACACTGAAGCTTTCTTT.